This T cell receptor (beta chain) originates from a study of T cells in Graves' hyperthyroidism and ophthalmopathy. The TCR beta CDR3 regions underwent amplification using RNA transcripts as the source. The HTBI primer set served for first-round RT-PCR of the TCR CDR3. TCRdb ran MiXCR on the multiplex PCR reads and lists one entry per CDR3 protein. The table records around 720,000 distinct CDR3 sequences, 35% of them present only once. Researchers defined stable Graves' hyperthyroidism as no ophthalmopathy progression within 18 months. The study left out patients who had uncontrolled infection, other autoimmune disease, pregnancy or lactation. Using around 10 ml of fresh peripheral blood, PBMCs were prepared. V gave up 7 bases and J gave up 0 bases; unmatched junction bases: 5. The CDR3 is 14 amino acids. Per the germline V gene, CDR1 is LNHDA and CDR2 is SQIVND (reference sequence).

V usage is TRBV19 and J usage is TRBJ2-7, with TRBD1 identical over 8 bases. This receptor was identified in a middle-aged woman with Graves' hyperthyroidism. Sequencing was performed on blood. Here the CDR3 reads CASKETGVSYEQYF. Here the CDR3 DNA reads TGTGCCAGTAAAGAGACAGGGGTCTCCTACGAGCAGTACTTC.